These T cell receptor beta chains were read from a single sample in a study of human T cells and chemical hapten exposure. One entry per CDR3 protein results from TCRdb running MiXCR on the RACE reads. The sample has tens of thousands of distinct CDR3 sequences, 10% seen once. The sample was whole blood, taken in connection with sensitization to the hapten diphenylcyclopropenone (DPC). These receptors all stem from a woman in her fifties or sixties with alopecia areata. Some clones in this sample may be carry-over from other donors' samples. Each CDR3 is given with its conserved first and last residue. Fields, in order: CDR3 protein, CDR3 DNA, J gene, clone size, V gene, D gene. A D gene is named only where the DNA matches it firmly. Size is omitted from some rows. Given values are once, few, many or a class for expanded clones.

CDR3aa: CASSTPLAGDTGELFF; CDR3nt: TGTGCCAGCAGCACCCCACTAGCGGGAGATACCGGGGAGCTGTTTTTT; j_gene: TRBJ2-2; abundance: few; v_gene: TRBV11-3; d_gene: TRBD2
CDR3aa: CASSPRAGPNTGELFF; CDR3nt: TGTGCCAGCTCACCACGGGCGGGGCCGAACACCGGGGAGCTGTTTTTT; j_gene: TRBJ2-2; abundance: many; v_gene: TRBV18; d_gene: -
CDR3aa: CASSVVPQGVNTEAFF; CDR3nt: TGTGCCAGCAGCGTAGTACCCCAGGGAGTGAACACTGAAGCTTTCTTT; j_gene: TRBJ1-1; abundance: -; v_gene: TRBV9; d_gene: -
CDR3aa: CASSQVPLAGVNTGELFF; CDR3nt: TGTGCCAGCAGCCAAGTGCCCCTAGCGGGAGTCAACACCGGGGAGCTGTTTTTT; j_gene: TRBJ2-2; abundance: many; v_gene: TRBV4-2; d_gene: TRBD2
CDR3aa: CASSLGQGAGDTQYF; CDR3nt: TGTGCCAGCAGCTTAGGCCAGGGGGCGGGAGATACGCAGTATTTT; j_gene: TRBJ2-3; abundance: -; v_gene: TRBV5-4; d_gene: TRBD1
CDR3aa: CAIQSGGQETQYF; CDR3nt: TGTGCCATCCAGAGTGGGGGGCAAGAGACCCAGTACTTC; j_gene: TRBJ2-5; abundance: many; v_gene: TRBV10-3; d_gene: -
CDR3aa: CASSSDPGLAVTYNEQFF; CDR3nt: TGTGCCAGCAGCTCCGACCCGGGACTAGCGGTAACCTACAATGAGCAGTTCTTC; j_gene: TRBJ2-1; abundance: -; v_gene: TRBV9; d_gene: TRBD2
CDR3aa: CASSQDAGEAFF; CDR3nt: TGTGCCAGCAGCCAAGATGCAGGTGAAGCTTTCTTT; j_gene: TRBJ1-1; abundance: many; v_gene: TRBV3-1; d_gene: -
CDR3aa: CATSRDSGQGRHF; CDR3nt: TGTGCCACCAGCAGAGATTCGGGACAGGGAAGGCATTTT; j_gene: TRBJ1-5; abundance: few; v_gene: TRBV15; d_gene: TRBD1
CDR3aa: CASSARTGVPYEQYF; CDR3nt: TGTGCCAGTAGCGCGAGGACAGGGGTCCCCTACGAGCAGTACTTC; j_gene: TRBJ2-7; abundance: many; v_gene: TRBV19; d_gene: TRBD1
CDR3aa: CASSRSGLNQPQHF; CDR3nt: TGTGCCAGCTCCCGATCGGGGCTCAATCAGCCCCAGCATTTT; j_gene: TRBJ1-5; abundance: -; v_gene: TRBV18; d_gene: -
CDR3aa: CASSGGTSGINEQFF; CDR3nt: TGTGCCAGCAGCGGGGGGACTAGCGGGATCAATGAGCAGTTCTTC; j_gene: TRBJ2-1; abundance: -; v_gene: TRBV9; d_gene: TRBD2
CDR3aa: CASSYRGRATEAFF; CDR3nt: TGTGCCAGCAGTTACAGGGGTAGGGCCACTGAAGCTTTCTTT; j_gene: TRBJ1-1; abundance: few; v_gene: TRBV6-5; d_gene: -
CDR3aa: CASSLTINTGELFF; CDR3nt: TGTGCCAGCAGCTTAACAATAAACACCGGGGAGCTGTTTTTT; j_gene: TRBJ2-2; abundance: few; v_gene: TRBV5-5; d_gene: -
CDR3aa: CSVGDGISYEQYF; CDR3nt: TGCAGCGTGGGGGACGGAATCTCCTACGAGCAGTACTTC; j_gene: TRBJ2-7; abundance: -; v_gene: TRBV29-1; d_gene: -
CDR3aa: CASSSDGGPQHF; CDR3nt: TGTGCCAGCAGCTCCGACGGGGGGCCCCAGCATTTT; j_gene: TRBJ1-5; abundance: many; v_gene: TRBV7-2; d_gene: -
CDR3aa: CAWSRGDAYEQYF; CDR3nt: TGTGCCTGGAGCAGGGGGGACGCCTACGAGCAGTACTTC; j_gene: TRBJ2-7; abundance: -; v_gene: TRBV30; d_gene: -
CDR3aa: CASSQTKTGQNGEQFF; CDR3nt: TGTGCCAGCAGCCAGACTAAGACAGGCCAAAACGGTGAGCAGTTCTTC; j_gene: TRBJ2-1; abundance: many; v_gene: TRBV7-2; d_gene: -
CDR3aa: CASIGPIKGYEQYF; CDR3nt: TGTGCATCGATCGGCCCCATAAAGGGGTACGAGCAGTACTTC; j_gene: TRBJ2-7; abundance: -; v_gene: TRBV28; d_gene: -
CDR3aa: CASSFRRKGYTF; CDR3nt: TGTGCCAGCAGTTTTCGTAGGAAAGGCTACACCTTC; j_gene: TRBJ1-2; abundance: -; v_gene: TRBV28; d_gene: -
CDR3aa: CASSPSQGYYEQYF; CDR3nt: TGTGCCAGCAGTCCCTCCCAGGGGTATTACGAGCAGTACTTC; j_gene: TRBJ2-7; abundance: many; v_gene: TRBV27; d_gene: -
CDR3aa: CSVDVGVAGNYGYTF; CDR3nt: TGCAGCGTTGACGTCGGGGTAGCGGGTAACTATGGCTACACCTTC; j_gene: TRBJ1-2; abundance: many; v_gene: TRBV29-1; d_gene: -
CDR3aa: CASSFRDRQYNEQFF; CDR3nt: TGTGCCAGCAGCTTCCGGGACAGGCAGTACAATGAGCAGTTCTTC; j_gene: TRBJ2-1; abundance: few; v_gene: TRBV11-2; d_gene: TRBD1
CDR3aa: CSSRQGDEKLFF; CDR3nt: TGCAGCTCGAGACAGGGAGACGAAAAACTGTTTTTT; j_gene: TRBJ1-4; abundance: few; v_gene: TRBV29-1; d_gene: TRBD1
CDR3aa: CANNKGVRTDTQYF; CDR3nt: TGTGCCAACAACAAGGGAGTACGCACAGATACGCAGTATTTT; j_gene: TRBJ2-3; abundance: -; v_gene: TRBV12-3/TRBV12-4; d_gene: -
CDR3aa: CASSQDMYGRGNIQYF; CDR3nt: TGTGCCAGCAGCCAAGATATGTACGGGAGAGGAAACATTCAGTACTTC; j_gene: TRBJ2-4; abundance: -; v_gene: TRBV4-2; d_gene: -
CDR3aa: CSALAGSYNEQFF; CDR3nt: TGCAGTGCCTTAGCGGGATCTTACAATGAGCAGTTCTTC; j_gene: TRBJ2-1; abundance: -; v_gene: TRBV20-1; d_gene: TRBD2
CDR3aa: CASSPPNGRPQETQYF; CDR3nt: TGTGCCAGCTCACCACCGAACGGGAGACCCCAAGAGACCCAGTACTTC; j_gene: TRBJ2-5; abundance: many; v_gene: TRBV18; d_gene: -